These T cell receptor beta chains were read from a single sample in a study of T-cell memory formation after mild COVID-19. One entry per CDR3 protein, called by TCRdb with MiXCR from the 5' RACE reads. The table shows about 430,000 distinct CDR3 sequences, with roughly 24% occurring only once. Sequencing was performed on PBMCs or a T cell subset sorted from them (not recorded which). These receptors were obtained from an adult woman who had mild COVID-19 (a few samples of this study predate the infection). Cell type and time point are not known. The CDR3 runs from the conserved cysteine through the conserved F or W. A D gene is named only where the DNA matches it firmly. Clone size is not always given. Where it is, it says once, few, many or a class for expanded clones.

d_gene,j_gene,abundance,v_gene,CDR3aa,CDR3nt
TRBD2,TRBJ2-3,.,TRBV6-4,CASSDSKTSGLVIWEDTQYF,TGTGCCAGCAGTGACTCGAAAACTAGCGGGCTTGTAATTTGGGAAGATACGCAGTATTTT
.,TRBJ2-1,few,TRBV7-2,CASSLSPVGRRGYNEQFF,TGTGCCAGCAGCTTATCCCCGGTGGGGAGGAGGGGATACAATGAGCAGTTCTTC
TRBD1,TRBJ2-1,few,TRBV20-1,CSARRGDRGSYNEQFF,TGCAGTGCTAGGAGGGGGGACAGGGGCTCCTACAATGAGCAGTTCTTC
.,TRBJ1-5,.,TRBV9,CASSVGGVGNQPQHF,TGTGCCAGCAGCGTAGGAGGGGTGGGCAATCAGCCCCAGCATTTT
.,TRBJ2-7,.,TRBV19,CASSIGIATYEQYF,TGTGCCAGTAGTATAGGGATAGCAACCTACGAGCAGTACTTC
TRBD1,TRBJ2-1,.,TRBV4-3,CASSQGGTGDEQFF,TGCGCCAGCAGCCAGGGAGGGACAGGGGATGAGCAGTTCTTC
TRBD2,TRBJ2-3,many,TRBV29-1,CSVVRLAGADTQYF,TGCAGCGTTGTGCGTCTAGCGGGAGCCGATACGCAGTATTTT
.,TRBJ2-3,.,TRBV18,CASSPQGGNTQYF,TGTGCCAGCTCACCACAGGGCGGGAATACGCAGTATTTT
TRBD2,TRBJ2-5,.,TRBV12-3/TRBV12-4,CASSRPGGFGQETQYF,TGTGCCAGCAGTCGCCCGGGAGGCTTCGGACAAGAGACCCAGTACTTC
TRBD2,TRBJ2-3,.,TRBV9,CASSALAGGTTDTQYF,TGTGCCAGCAGCGCCCTAGCGGGGGGGACCACAGATACGCAGTATTTT
.,TRBJ2-2,.,TRBV2,CASRWAGELFF,TGTGCCAGCAGATGGGCAGGGGAGCTGTTTTTT
TRBD1,TRBJ2-1,few,TRBV6-2/TRBV6-3,CASSYSDAGGNEQFF,TGTGCCAGCAGTTACTCGGATGCAGGGGGCAATGAGCAGTTCTTC
.,TRBJ1-1,few,TRBV24-1,CATRGSPSGTEAFF,TGTGCCACCAGGGGCTCCCCCTCGGGGACTGAAGCTTTCTTT
TRBD1,TRBJ1-2,few,TRBV9,CASSGQGNNYGYTF,TGTGCCAGCAGCGGACAGGGGAATAACTATGGCTACACCTTC
.,TRBJ1-1,many,TRBV5-1,CASSALGRSTEAFF,TGCGCCAGCAGCGCCCTGGGCCGGTCGACTGAAGCTTTCTTT
.,TRBJ2-2,.,TRBV30,CAWSPGGAGTGELFF,TGTGCCTGGAGTCCGGGGGGCGCGGGCACCGGGGAGCTGTTTTTT
TRBD1,TRBJ1-4,few,TRBV4-1,CASSQGKQGGEKLFF,TGCGCCAGCAGCCAAGGGAAGCAGGGGGGTGAAAAACTGTTTTTT
.,TRBJ1-2,.,TRBV27,CASSTQRGYGYTF,TGTGCCAGCAGTACCCAAAGGGGCTATGGCTACACCTTC
TRBD2,TRBJ2-1,.,TRBV29-1,CSVEGLAGSDADEQFF,TGCAGCGTCGAGGGACTAGCGGGATCGGACGCCGATGAGCAGTTCTTC
TRBD2,TRBJ2-2,few,TRBV7-2,CASTPSGSGYTGELFF,TGTGCCAGCACCCCTAGCGGGAGTGGTTACACCGGGGAGCTGTTTTTT
.,TRBJ2-3,.,TRBV7-2,CASSLMSPQYF,TGTGCCAGCAGCTTAATGAGCCCGCAGTATTTT
.,TRBJ2-1,.,TRBV20-1,CSARDNNEQFF,TGCAGTGCTAGAGATAACAATGAGCAGTTCTTC
.,TRBJ2-1,.,TRBV18,CASSPLGRTYEQFF,TGTGCCAGCTCACCATTGGGCCGCACCTATGAGCAGTTCTTC
.,TRBJ2-3,.,TRBV11-2,CASSPQTGSTDTQYF,TGTGCCAGCAGCCCGCAGACAGGTAGCACAGATACGCAGTATTTT
TRBD1,TRBJ1-2,few,TRBV10-3,CAISARGTGTGDNYGYTF,TGTGCCATCAGTGCTAGGGGGACCGGGACAGGGGACAACTATGGCTACACCTTC
TRBD2,TRBJ2-7,few,TRBV12-3/TRBV12-4,CASSLRRGEQYF,TGTGCCAGCAGTTTGCGGCGGGGGGAGCAGTACTTC
.,TRBJ2-7,.,TRBV5-1,CASSLGEDSYEQYF,TGCGCCAGCAGCTTAGGGGAAGACTCCTACGAGCAGTACTTC
.,TRBJ1-5,.,TRBV5-1,CASSRGPDQPQHF,TGCGCCAGCAGCCGGGGACCCGATCAGCCCCAGCATTTT
TRBD2,TRBJ2-1,few,TRBV7-3,CASSPTRTSGGAWDEQFF,TGTGCCAGCAGCCCAACCCGGACTAGCGGGGGGGCCTGGGATGAGCAGTTCTTC
.,TRBJ2-7,.,TRBV7-8,CASSPHVGVDTYEQYF,TGTGCCAGCAGCCCCCACGTAGGGGTCGATACCTACGAGCAGTACTTC
.,TRBJ2-1,.,TRBV6-4,CASGDSHNEQFF,TGTGCCAGCGGGGACTCGCACAATGAGCAGTTCTTC
.,TRBJ1-5,.,TRBV5-6,CASSLARRDQPQHF,TGTGCCAGCAGCTTGGCCAGGAGAGATCAGCCCCAGCATTTT
.,TRBJ1-2,.,TRBV6-1,CASCESWGLGYTF,TGTGCCAGCTGTGAATCCTGGGGGCTTGGCTACACCTTC
TRBD1,TRBJ2-2,many,TRBV6-5,CASSRTGGTGELFF,TGTGCCAGCAGTCGGACAGGGGGCACCGGGGAGCTGTTTTTT
.,TRBJ2-5,few,TRBV6-2/TRBV6-3,CASSYIAAGTQYF,TGTGCCAGCAGTTATATAGCGGCGGGGACCCAGTACTTC
.,TRBJ1-1,.,TRBV12-3/TRBV12-4,CASSSLQGMNTEAFF,TGTGCCAGCAGTTCGTTACAGGGAATGAACACTGAAGCTTTCTTT
.,TRBJ2-3,.,TRBV29-1,CSGRTSVTQYF,TGCAGCGGTAGGACCAGTGTCACGCAGTATTTT
TRBD1,TRBJ1-2,.,TRBV30,CAWSPEGAWNGYTF,TGTGCCTGGAGCCCCGAGGGGGCGTGGAATGGCTACACCTTC
TRBD2,TRBJ2-1,many,TRBV12-3/TRBV12-4,CASSSSSGSYNEQFF,TGTGCCAGCAGCTCCTCTAGCGGCTCCTACAATGAGCAGTTCTTC
TRBD1,TRBJ1-2,few,TRBV5-1,CASSLETGDGYTF,TGCGCCAGCAGCTTGGAAACAGGGGATGGCTACACCTTC
.,TRBJ2-2,few,TRBV10-3,CAISDPGYPNTGELFF,TGTGCCATCAGTGACCCAGGTTACCCGAACACCGGGGAGCTGTTTTTT
.,TRBJ1-1,.,TRBV6-6,CASSYSGGDEAFF,TGTGCCAGCAGTTACTCTGGGGGCGATGAAGCTTTCTTT
TRBD1,TRBJ2-5,.,TRBV20-1,CSARLGQGRETQYF,TGCAGTGCTAGACTTGGACAGGGAAGAGAGACCCAGTACTTC
TRBD1,TRBJ2-7,few,TRBV4-1,CASSQAVDRGDHEQYF,TGCGCCAGCAGCCAAGCTGTCGACAGGGGGGATCACGAGCAGTACTTC
.,TRBJ1-2,once,TRBV20-1,CSARKGDYGYTF,TGCAGTGCTAGAAAGGGGGACTATGGCTACACCTTC
.,TRBJ2-7,.,TRBV6-1,CASSESSTGGYEQYF,TGTGCCAGCAGTGAATCCTCTACTGGGGGTTACGAGCAGTACTTC
TRBD1,TRBJ1-2,.,TRBV19,CASSIYILVGGADYGYTF,TGTGCCAGTAGTATATATATTCTAGTAGGGGGCGCAGACTATGGCTACACCTTC
.,TRBJ2-1,many,TRBV29-1,CSVEVQNEQFF,TGCAGCGTTGAGGTACAGAATGAGCAGTTCTTC
TRBD2,TRBJ2-1,.,TRBV30,CAWEAGGRYEQFF,TGTGCCTGGGAAGCGGGGGGGCGCTATGAGCAGTTCTTC
.,TRBJ2-5,.,TRBV12-3/TRBV12-4,CASSFPGEQETQYF,TGTGCCAGCAGTTTCCCAGGGGAACAAGAGACCCAGTACTTC
TRBD1,TRBJ1-5,.,TRBV24-1,CATSVLDRGGNQPQHF,TGTGCCACCAGTGTCTTGGACAGGGGAGGCAATCAGCCCCAGCATTTT